Listed here is a single T cell receptor beta chain. The sample originates from a study of blood T cell repertoires in COVID-19. About the study: Acute-phase and convalescent COVID-19 samples originated in the United States, Italy and Spain.

The V and J ends lost 1 base and 10 bases, in that order; junction bases with no gene match: 16. Germline V gene data show CDR1 as SGHRS and CDR2 as YFSETQ. CDR3 length: 16 amino acids. Sequenced by immunoSEQ multiplex PCR; TCRdb stores in-frame clones only, minus some. The sample yields around 480,000 clones, approximately 90% seen once. Participants' reported clinical history set cohort assignment. Each recovered donor of Cohort 3 presented with two negative PCRs, clearance, or symptom resolution. This TCR derives from a woman aged 18-35 years who had recovered from COVID-19. Material for sequencing was PBMCs or T cells enriched from blood (not recorded which). V is TRBV5-1 and J is TRBJ2-5; 7 bases agree with TRBD2. CDR3 nucleotide sequence: TGCGCCAGCAGCTTGTGGGGAGGGGAGGGTACCCAGGACCAGTACTTC. This sequence encodes CASSLWGGEGTQDQYF.